One and the same sample provided the 22 T cell receptor beta chains below, sequenced in a study of T cells in Graves' hyperthyroidism and ophthalmopathy. From RNA transcripts, TCR beta CDR3 regions were amplified. Initially, a first-round RT-PCR of the TCR CDR3 employed the HTBI primer set. TCRdb re-derived calls from the multiplex PCR reads in MiXCR, one entry per CDR3 protein. The top ten clones hold roughly 14% of a sample with under 450,000 distinct CDR3 sequences, less than 20% of them seen once. Source material: blood. The receptors originated from a young woman with Graves' hyperthyroidism.

This clonotype was detected a few times. The chain has TRBV19 and TRBJ1-2; D remains ambiguous. The CDR3 covers 13 residues. The germline V gene has CDR1 LNHDA and CDR2 SQIVND (reference sequence). Trimming cost V 10 bases and J 6 bases, with 18 bases left between them. The CDR3 here is CATHSGERDGYTF. CDR3 bases: TGTGCCACCCACAGCGGGGAGAGAGATGGCTACACCTTC.

This clonotype was seen more than once but under ten times. The junction departs from germline at one end; a sequencing error may be responsible. This chain connects TRBV12-3 or TRBV12-4 to TRBJ1-1, with a possible D match to TRBD1 (5 bases). The length of the CDR3 is 14 residues. The CDR3, as DNA: TGTGCCAGCACCCCGGGGCACAGCAACACTGAAACTTTCTTT. Residues: CASTPGHSNTETFF.

The CDR3, as DNA: TGTGCCACCAGCTGTCAGCCCCGGTCTAACTATGGCTACACCTTC. Encoded protein: CATSCQPRSNYGYTF. The V gene is TRBV15, the J gene TRBJ1-2; D call uncertain. Germline CDR1 LNHNV, CDR2 YYDKDF (reference sequence). The CDR3 extends over 15 amino acids. Deletions cut 5 bases from V and 0 bases from J, with 13 bases between. Full variable domain (outside the CDR3, taken from reference TRBV15 and TRBJ1-2): DAMVIQNPRYQVTQFGKPVTLSCSQTLNHNVMYWYQQKSSQAPKLLFHYYDKDFNNEADTPDNFQSRRPNTSFCFLDIRSPGLGDTAMYLCATSCQPRSNYGYTFGSGTRLTVV.

This clonotype showed up many times. The rearrangement uses TRBV20-1 and TRBJ2-7; D is uncertain. Germline V CDR1 and CDR2: DFQATT, SNEGSKA (reference sequence). CDR3 size: 11 residues. The V end was cut by 7 bases, the J end by 4 bases, with 11 bases between. For the CDR3, the DNA is TGCAGTGGGGAAGAGAGGTACGAGCAGTACTTC. This sequence encodes CSGEERYEQYF.

This clonotype was counted a few times. The chain has TRBV6-1 and TRBJ2-1; 8 nucleotides align to TRBD2. With 3 bases clipped from V and 8 bases from J, the junction kept 9 bases outside the gene matches. CDR3 length equals 15 residues. Germline V gene lookup returns CDR1 MNHNS and CDR2 SASEGT. In nucleotides, the CDR3 is TGTGCCAGCAGTGAGAGTCGGGGGGGGGTATATGAGCAGTTCTTC. It is translated as CASSESRGGVYEQFF.

The genes are TRBV5-1 and TRBJ2-7; no clear D gene. The germline CDR1 and CDR2 sequences are SGHRS and YFSETQ. V was pared by 2 bases and J by 2 bases, with 14 bases between. The CDR3 consists of 15 residues. As DNA, the CDR3 is TGCGCCAGCAGCTTTTCTACGTGGGCCCCCTACGAGCAGTACTTC. Protein: CASSFSTWAPYEQYF.

This clonotype showed up just a few times. This chain connects TRBV4-3 to TRBJ1-2; D unclear. CDR3 length: 14 amino acids. The germline V gene encodes CDR1 LGHNA and CDR2 YSLEER. V was pared by 0 bases and J by 4 bases, with 9 bases between. The CDR3 sequence is CASSQDSEFYGYTF. DNA for the CDR3: TGCGCCAGCAGCCAAGATTCTGAGTTCTATGGCTACACCTTC.

Only a few counts were recorded for this clonotype. The chain employs TRBV19 and TRBJ2-5, with D maybe TRBD1 (6 bases). The germline V gene encodes CDR1 LNHDA and CDR2 SQIVND (reference sequence). This CDR3 region has 15 residues. V was shortened by 4 bases and J by 4 bases, with 16 bases between the two germline ends. The CDR3 DNA sequence: TGTGCCAGTAGTAGCCTAAGAGACAGGTCAGAGACCCAGTACTTC. The encoded protein is CASSSLRDRSETQYF.

This clonotype was detected a few times. The genes are TRBV5-6 and TRBJ2-5; D unresolved. V gave up 2 bases and J gave up 4 bases, with 12 bases separating them. The CDR3 extends over 14 amino acids. Germline V lookup: CDR1 SGHDT, CDR2 YYEEEE. CDR3: CASSLVLQPETQYF. CDR3 DNA sequence: TGTGCCAGCAGCTTAGTACTGCAACCAGAGACCCAGTACTTC.

The chain combines TRBV20-1 with TRBJ1-4; possibly TRBD1 for D (5 bases). This CDR3 has 14 amino acids. Germline assignment: CDR1 DFQATT and CDR2 SNEGSKA (reference sequence). Trimming took 6 bases from V and 0 from J, leaving 11 bases between them. CDR3 region: CSAVGVATNEKLFF. CDR3 DNA sequence: TGCAGTGCCGTAGGGGTTGCAACTAATGAAAAACTGTTTTTT.

This clonotype showed up just a few times. The chain has TRBV20-1 and TRBJ1-2; D might be TRBD1 (5 bases). CDR3 length: 13 residues. V shed 5 bases and J shed 8 bases, with 18 bases lying between them. CDR1 and CDR2 from the germline V gene are DFQATT and SNEGSKA (reference sequence). Here the CDR3 reads CSAPRGSPKGYTF. The DNA of the CDR3 is TGCAGTGCTCCCCGGGGCAGCCCAAAGGGCTACACCTTC.

In this sample, this clonotype turned up many times. The chain links TRBV5-8 to TRBJ2-3, with D tentatively TRBD1 (5 bases). Germline CDR1 reads SGHTS; CDR2 reads YDEGEE. This CDR3 contains 14 residues. V shed 2 bases and J shed 6 bases, with 13 bases lying between them. Written as DNA, the CDR3 is TGTGCCAGCAGCTTCCTCGGGTCAGGGGATACGCAGTATTTT. This sequence encodes CASSFLGSGDTQYF. The full variable domain, completed using reference TRBV5-8 and TRBJ2-3, is EAGVTQSPTHLIKTRGQQATLRCSPISGHTSVYWYQQALGLGLQFLLWYDEGEERNRGNFPPRFSGRQFPNYSSELNVNALELEDSALYLCASSFLGSGDTQYFGPGTRLTVL.

Ten or more counts support this clonotype. The CDR3 protein is CGGTTCNQPQHF. The DNA for the CDR3 is TGTGGGGGCACGACGTGCAATCAGCCCCAGCATTTT. J is TRBJ1-5 and V is TRBV12-3 or TRBV12-4; possible D gene TRBD1, 5 bases. The CDR3 is made up of 12 amino acids.

At least ten counts were recorded for this clonotype. V usage is TRBV5-1 and J usage is TRBJ1-1; TRBD1 agrees at 9 bases. CDR3 size: 16 residues. Germline V lookup: CDR1 SGHRS, CDR2 YFSETQ. Trimming took 1 base from V and 4 from J; bases not matched to a gene: 8. Written as DNA, the CDR3 is TGCGCCAGCAGCTTGATAGGGACAGGGCCTTTCACTGAAGCTTTCTTT. Its translation: CASSLIGTGPFTEAFF. The whole variable domain, filled in from reference TRBV5-1 and TRBJ1-1, reads KAGVTQTPRYLIKTRGQQVTLSCSPISGHRSVSWYQQTPGQGLQFLFEYFSETQRNKGNFPGRFSGRQFSNSRSEMNVSTLELGDSALYLCASSLIGTGPFTEAFFGQGTRLTVV.

V and J are TRBV4-1 and TRBJ1-2, with a tentative D call TRBD1 (5 bases). V lost 0 bases and J 1 base, leaving 12 bases between the germline ends. The CDR3 runs 16 residues. Looked up from germline, CDR1 is MGHRA and CDR2 is YSYEKL. The CDR3 spells CASSQDVQGGNYGYTF. CDR3 coding DNA: TGCGCCAGCAGCCAAGATGTGCAGGGCGGTAACTATGGCTACACCTTC.

The chain combines TRBV19 with TRBJ1-2, with D hard to call. Germline V gene lookup returns CDR1 LNHDA and CDR2 SQIVND (reference sequence). The V gene lost 6 bases and the J gene lost 7 bases, with 12 bases spanning the gap. This CDR3 comprises 12 residues. CDR3 in amino acids: CASRDSLAGYTF. The CDR3 DNA follows: TGTGCCAGTAGAGATTCCCTTGCTGGCTACACCTTC.

This clonotype was detected many times. The chain has TRBV6-1 and TRBJ2-3; possibly TRBD2 for D (7 bases). V was clipped by 10 bases and J by 6 bases, with 23 bases between them. Per germline, CDR1 MNHNS and CDR2 SASEGT. The length of the CDR3 is 15 residues. The CDR3 is CATLGLVGGLDTQYF. The CDR3 coding sequence is TGTGCCACTCTTGGACTAGTCGGGGGCTTGGATACGCAGTATTTT.

The DNA for the CDR3 is TGTGCCACCAGCCCTGGGACAGGAAACACCATATATTTT. Translated: CATSPGTGNTIYF. This chain connects TRBV15 to TRBJ1-3; TRBD1 is a possible D gene (6 bases). The V gene's germline CDR1 is LNHNV and CDR2 YYDKDF (reference sequence). This CDR3 region has 13 residues. V shed 5 bases and J shed 4 bases, with 9 bases lying between them. Together with reference TRBV15 and TRBJ1-3, the CDR3 gives the full variable domain: DAMVIQNPRYQVTQFGKPVTLSCSQTLNHNVMYWYQQKSSQAPKLLFHYYDKDFNNEADTPDNFQSRRPNTSFCFLDIRSPGLGDTAMYLCATSPGTGNTIYFGEGSWLTVV.

This clonotype showed up many times. V is TRBV11-2 and J is TRBJ1-2, with D unclear. The germline gives CDR1 SGHAT, CDR2 FQNNGV. This CDR3 has 13 residues. V shed 0 bases and J shed 8 bases, with 10 bases lying between them. The chain's CDR3 is CASSLDRGSGYTF. The CDR3 DNA is TGTGCCAGCAGCTTAGATCGCGGTTCGGGCTACACCTTC. Complete variable domain (other parts from reference TRBV11-2 and TRBJ1-2): EAGVAQSPRYKIIEKRQSVAFWCNPISGHATLYWYQQILGQGPKLLIQFQNNGVVDDSQLPKDRFSAERLKGVDSTLKIQPAKLEDSAVYLCASSLDRGSGYTFGSGTRLTVV.

The chain couples TRBV3-1 to TRBJ2-7; 11 nucleotides match TRBD2. CDR3 length: 18 amino acids. V lost 0 bases, J lost 7 bases, and 14 bases stayed unmatched. From germline, CDR1 is LGHDT and CDR2 YNNKEL (reference sequence). Written as DNA, the CDR3 is TGTGCCAGCAGCCAAGAAATCACGGGACTAGCGGTCCTTGGGGAGCAGTACTTC. This translates into CASSQEITGLAVLGEQYF.

Concerning this clonotype: This may come from a read error, since a much larger clone is one base off. The chain links TRBV6-5 to TRBJ1-2; possible D gene TRBD1, 5 bases. This CDR3 is built from 14 residues. CDR1 and CDR2 (germline): MNHEY, SVGAGI. CDR3 region: CARSYSRQGYGYTF. Here the CDR3 DNA reads TGTGCCAGGAGTTACTCGAGGCAGGGATATGGCTACACCTTC.

The V call is TRBV3-1, the J call TRBJ2-3, with TRBD1 identical over 9 bases. Germline V gene lookup returns CDR1 LGHDT and CDR2 YNNKEL (reference sequence). The V segment lost 6 bases and the J segment 2 bases; nucleotides outside the gene matches: 3. The CDR3 totals 14 residues. The chain's CDR3 is CASSRTGDTDTQYF. The CDR3 DNA reads as TGTGCCAGCAGTCGGACAGGGGACACAGATACGCAGTATTTT.